Listed below are T cell receptor beta chains from one sample, sequenced in a study of shared clonotypes between healthy human individuals. Assay: immunoSEQ multiplex PCR; the TCRdb copy retains only in-frame clones and omits some. The sample holds about 980,000 clones, approximately 80% seen once. The sample was memory CD4+ T cells sorted from blood. These receptor sequences come from a man younger than 35 in good health. CDR3s include the opening cysteine and the closing phenylalanine or tryptophan. Fields, in order: J gene, D gene, clone size, V gene, CDR3 protein, CDR3 DNA. D genes are given only for firm matches. Clone size is given for some rows only: seen once, a few or many times, or a class if the clone is expanded.

TRBJ2-7,NA,NA,TRBV27,CASRQKWGSTGNYEQYF,TGTGCCAGCAGGCAAAAGTGGGGGTCAACCGGGAACTACGAGCAGTACTTC
TRBJ2-3,TRBD2,NA,TRBV10-3,CAISGRGLAGLTDTQYF,TGTGCCATCAGTGGCCGGGGACTAGCGGGGCTGACAGATACGCAGTATTTT
TRBJ1-2,NA,once,TRBV20-1,CSARKDGYTF,TGCAGTGCTAGGAAGGATGGCTACACCTTC
TRBJ2-1,NA,once,TRBV28,CASSLAASYNEQFF,TGTGCCAGCAGTTTAGCGGCATCCTACAATGAGCAGTTCTTC
TRBJ2-1,NA,NA,TRBV5-6,CASSYPQGGYNEQFF,TGTGCCAGCAGCTACCCTCAGGGGGGCTACAATGAGCAGTTCTTC
TRBJ1-1,NA,few,TRBV6-6,CASTTNRVEGNTEAFF,TGTGCCAGCACTACAAACAGGGTGGAGGGGAACACTGAAGCTTTCTTT
TRBJ2-7,NA,NA,TRBV2,CASSVRPYEQYF,TGTGCCAGCAGTGTTCGACCTTACGAGCAGTACTTC
TRBJ1-1,TRBD1,NA,TRBV2,CASSEEGQAYNTEAFF,TGTGCCAGCAGTGAAGAGGGACAGGCCTATAACACTGAAGCTTTCTTT
TRBJ2-3,NA,NA,TRBV7-2,CASSPRRIPDTQYF,TGTGCCAGCAGCCCCCGTCGTATCCCAGATACGCAGTATTTT
TRBJ1-1,NA,NA,TRBV5-1,CASNQDSTNTEAFF,TGCGCCAGCAACCAGGACAGTACGAACACTGAAGCTTTCTTT
TRBJ2-1,TRBD2,few,TRBV7-9,CASSYGRTSGNEQFF,TGTGCCAGCAGCTACGGTCGGACTAGCGGCAATGAGCAGTTCTTC
TRBJ1-1,NA,NA,TRBV19,CASSGRQLINEAFF,TGTGCCAGTAGTGGGAGACAGTTAATCAATGAAGCTTTCTTT
TRBJ2-3,NA,NA,TRBV5-1,CASSPEVAASTDTQYF,TGCGCCAGCAGCCCAGAGGTAGCGGCTAGCACAGATACGCAGTATTTT
TRBJ2-5,NA,NA,TRBV28,CASSWGRGQETQYF,TGTGCCAGCAGTTGGGGCAGGGGCCAAGAGACCCAGTACTTC
TRBJ2-2,NA,NA,TRBV7-2,CASSLGRGTGELFF,TGTGCCAGCAGCTTAGGGCGAGGCACCGGGGAGCTGTTTTTT
TRBJ1-1,TRBD1,few,TRBV10-3,CATTGGLAEAFF,TGTGCCACCACAGGGGGCCTCGCTGAAGCTTTCTTT
TRBJ2-2,NA,NA,TRBV5-4,CASTSARGSYTGELFF,TGTGCCAGCACCTCGGCCAGGGGTTCGTACACCGGGGAGCTGTTTTTT
TRBJ1-1,NA,NA,TRBV6-1,CASRAVNTEAFF,TGTGCCAGCAGGGCCGTCAACACTGAAGCTTTCTTT
TRBJ2-3,TRBD2,NA,TRBV5-4,CASSLTSGGFSTDTQYF,TGTGCCAGCAGCTTGACTAGCGGGGGGTTCAGCACAGATACGCAGTATTTT
TRBJ2-7,TRBD1,NA,TRBV5-6,CASSLTPGQGSYEQYF,TGTGCCAGCAGCTTGACCCCGGGACAGGGTTCCTACGAGCAGTACTTC
TRBJ1-5,TRBD1,NA,TRBV7-2,CASSLATGGRQPQHF,TGTGCCAGCAGCTTAGCGACAGGGGGACGGCAGCCCCAGCATTTT
TRBJ1-2,TRBD1,NA,TRBV28,CASSGGTVYGYTF,TGTGCCAGCAGTGGGGGGACAGTCTATGGCTACACCTTC
TRBJ1-2,TRBD1,NA,TRBV9,CASSEQGRYTF,TGTGCCAGCAGCGAACAGGGGCGCTACACCTTC
TRBJ1-5,NA,NA,TRBV6-1,CASSEVAGWGAGQPQHF,TGTGCCAGCAGTGAAGTCGCAGGGTGGGGGGCAGGTCAGCCCCAGCATTTT
TRBJ1-6,NA,NA,TRBV30,CAQTAGWNSPLHF,TGTGCCCAGACTGCGGGATGGAATTCACCCCTCCACTTT
TRBJ2-7,NA,NA,TRBV6-1,CASNRAAYEQYF,TGTGCCAGCAACCGTGCGGCCTACGAGCAGTACTTC